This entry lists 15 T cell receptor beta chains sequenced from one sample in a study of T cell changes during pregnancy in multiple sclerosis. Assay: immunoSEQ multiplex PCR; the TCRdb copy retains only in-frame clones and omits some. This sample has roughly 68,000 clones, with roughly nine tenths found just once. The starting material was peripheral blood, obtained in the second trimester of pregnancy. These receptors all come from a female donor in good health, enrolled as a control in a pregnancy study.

The CDR3 coding sequence is TGTGCCAGCAGCCCCCAAAGGGGGGGGCGTAATGAAAAACTGTTTTTT. This codes for CASSPQRGGRNEKLFF. The V and J genes are TRBV5-4 and TRBJ1-4; D possibly corresponds to TRBD1 (6 bases). Germline values: CDR1 SGHNT, CDR2 YYREEE (reference sequence). There are 16 residues in the CDR3. V dropped 4 bases and J dropped 4 bases, with 17 bases sitting between them.

The CDR3 DNA reads TGTGCCAGCAGCTGGAGGGGACTAGCCTCCTACGAGCAGTACTTC. Amino acid sequence: CASSWRGLASYEQYF. The rearrangement uses TRBV7-2 and TRBJ2-7, with 9 bases fitting TRBD2. V trimming: 4 bases; J trimming: 0 bases; junction bases outside the gene matches: 4. CDR3 length: 15 amino acids. Germline-derived CDR1 and CDR2 are SGHTA and FQGNSA.

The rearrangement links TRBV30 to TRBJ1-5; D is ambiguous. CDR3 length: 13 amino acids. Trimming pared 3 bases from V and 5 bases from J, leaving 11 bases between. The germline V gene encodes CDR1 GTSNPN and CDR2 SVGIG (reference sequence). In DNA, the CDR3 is TGTGCCTGGAGAGCCGCCAAAGATCAGCCCCAGCATTTT. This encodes CAWRAAKDQPQHF.

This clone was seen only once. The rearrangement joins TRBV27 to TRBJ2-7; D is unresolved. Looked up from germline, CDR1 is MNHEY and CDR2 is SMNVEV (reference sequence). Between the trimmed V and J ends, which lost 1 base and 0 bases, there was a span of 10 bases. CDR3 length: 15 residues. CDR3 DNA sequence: TGTGCCAGCAGTTTATTCCCCTACAGCTCCTACGAGCAGTACTTC. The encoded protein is CASSLFPYSSYEQYF.

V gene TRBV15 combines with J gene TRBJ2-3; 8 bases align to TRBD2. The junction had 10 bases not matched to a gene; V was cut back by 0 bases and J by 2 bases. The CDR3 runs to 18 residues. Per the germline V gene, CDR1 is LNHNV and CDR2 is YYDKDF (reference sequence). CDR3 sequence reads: CATSRDSRGLGTTDTQYF. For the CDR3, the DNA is TGTGCCACCAGCAGAGATTCGCGGGGACTAGGGACCACAGATACGCAGTATTTT.

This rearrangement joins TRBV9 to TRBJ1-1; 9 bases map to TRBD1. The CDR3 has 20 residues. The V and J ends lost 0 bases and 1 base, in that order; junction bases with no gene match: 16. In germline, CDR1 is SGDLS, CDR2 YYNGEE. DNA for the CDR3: TGTGCCAGCAGCGTAGTTGGTATGGGACAGGGAAGCTTTCGGAACACTGAAGCTTTCTTT. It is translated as CASSVVGMGQGSFRNTEAFF.

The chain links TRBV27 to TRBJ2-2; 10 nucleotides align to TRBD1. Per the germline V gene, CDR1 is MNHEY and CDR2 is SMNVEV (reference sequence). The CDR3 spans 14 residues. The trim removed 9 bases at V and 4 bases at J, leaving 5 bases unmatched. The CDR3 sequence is CASYRTGGTGELFF. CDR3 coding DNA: TGTGCCAGTTACAGGACAGGGGGCACCGGGGAGCTGTTTTTT.

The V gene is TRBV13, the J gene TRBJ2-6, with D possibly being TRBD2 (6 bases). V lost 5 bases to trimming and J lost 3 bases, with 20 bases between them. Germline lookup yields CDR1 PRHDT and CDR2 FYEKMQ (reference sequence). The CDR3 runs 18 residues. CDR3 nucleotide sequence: TGTGCCAGCAGCAAACCGGGACTGGAGGGTTATGGGGCCAACGTCCTGACTTTC. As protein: CASSKPGLEGYGANVLTF.

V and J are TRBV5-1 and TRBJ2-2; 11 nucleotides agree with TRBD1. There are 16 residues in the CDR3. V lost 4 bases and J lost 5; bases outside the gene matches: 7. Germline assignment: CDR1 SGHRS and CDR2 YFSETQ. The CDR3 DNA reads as TGCGCCAGCAGCGGGAGGACAGGGGGCCCAACCGGGGAGCTGTTTTTT. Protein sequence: CASSGRTGGPTGELFF.

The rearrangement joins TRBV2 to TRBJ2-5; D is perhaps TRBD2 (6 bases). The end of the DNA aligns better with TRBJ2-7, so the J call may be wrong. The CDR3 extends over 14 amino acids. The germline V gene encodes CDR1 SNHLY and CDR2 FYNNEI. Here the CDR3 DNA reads TGTGCCAGCACCCAACTAGCAACCCGTCGCGAGCAGTACTTC. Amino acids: CASTQLATRREQYF.

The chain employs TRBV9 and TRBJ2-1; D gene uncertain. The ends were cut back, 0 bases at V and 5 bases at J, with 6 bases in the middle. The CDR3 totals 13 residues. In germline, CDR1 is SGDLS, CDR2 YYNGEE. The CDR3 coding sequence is TGTGCCAGCAGCGTAGCCCCCAACAATGAGCAGTTCTTC. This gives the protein CASSVAPNNEQFF. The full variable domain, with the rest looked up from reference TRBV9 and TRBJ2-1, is DSGVTQTPKHLITATGQRVTLRCSPRSGDLSVYWYQQSLDQGLQFLIQYYNGEERAKGNILERFSAQQFPDLHSELNLSSLELGDSALYFCASSVAPNNEQFFGPGTRLTVL.

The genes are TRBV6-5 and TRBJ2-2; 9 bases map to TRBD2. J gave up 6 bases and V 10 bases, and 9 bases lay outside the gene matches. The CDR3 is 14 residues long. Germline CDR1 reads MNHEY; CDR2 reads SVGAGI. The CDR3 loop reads CATSSGLASGELFF. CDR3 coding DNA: TGTGCCACCTCCTCGGGACTAGCCTCCGGGGAGCTGTTTTTT.

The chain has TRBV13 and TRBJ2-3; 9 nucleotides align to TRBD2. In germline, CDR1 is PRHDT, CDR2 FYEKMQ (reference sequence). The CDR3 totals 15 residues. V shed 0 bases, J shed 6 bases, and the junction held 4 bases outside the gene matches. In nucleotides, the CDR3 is TGTGCCAGCAGCTTAGGACTAGCGGGTCCCGATACGCAGTATTTT. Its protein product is CASSLGLAGPDTQYF.

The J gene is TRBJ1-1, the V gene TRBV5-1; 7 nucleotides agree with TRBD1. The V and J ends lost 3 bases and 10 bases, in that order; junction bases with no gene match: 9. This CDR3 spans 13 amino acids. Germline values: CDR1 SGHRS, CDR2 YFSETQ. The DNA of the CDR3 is TGCGCCAGCAGCTCTGAACAGGGGTGGGTAGCTTTCTTT. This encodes CASSSEQGWVAFF.

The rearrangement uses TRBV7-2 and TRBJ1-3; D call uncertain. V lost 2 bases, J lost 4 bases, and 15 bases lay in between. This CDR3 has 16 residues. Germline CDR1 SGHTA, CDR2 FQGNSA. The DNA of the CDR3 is TGTGCCAGCAGCTTAAGTTTCTCGCAGTCCGGAAACACCATATATTTT. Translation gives CASSLSFSQSGNTIYF.